A single sample is the source of the 12 T cell receptor beta chains below, sequenced in a study of molecular identifiers for immune sequencing clone quantification. TCRdb ran MiXCR on the PCR reads and lists one entry per CDR3 protein. The sample contains roughly 320,000 distinct CDR3 sequences, roughly a fifth of which appear only once. Sequencing input: naive CD8+ T cells from blood, with Jurkat cell RNA spiked in. Subset in this sample: FACS-sorted CD8+CD4-CCR7+CD45RA+ naive T cells. Receptors were obtained from a human donor in good health. Some libraries in this study had Jurkat cell RNA spiked in.

Comments on this clonotype: This may stem from a read error, because a much larger clone lies one nucleotide away. This is likely a read error, given that the CDR3 carries no conserved phenylalanine or tryptophan at its end. The V call is TRBV6-5, the J call TRBJ2-1, with TRBD1 matching over 9 bases. Trimming cost V 10 bases and J 4 bases; bases outside gene matches: 11. The CDR3 has 15 amino acids. Germline V gene lookup returns CDR1 MNHEY and CDR2 SVGAGI. The CDR3 bases are TGTGCCACCAACCGGGACAGGGTCCTTTACAATGAGCAGTTCCTC. Its translation is CATNRDRVLYNEQFL.

V is TRBV20-1 and J is TRBJ2-7; TRBD2 matches at 7 bases. The CDR3 runs to 14 residues. Germline CDR1 reads DFQATT; CDR2 reads SNEGSKA (reference sequence). Unmatched junction bases numbered 8, after V lost 1 base and J lost 5 bases. The CDR3 spells CSARAVSGTNEQYF. The CDR3 bases are TGCAGTGCTAGAGCGGTGTCAGGGACTAACGAGCAGTACTTC.

Concerning this clonotype: A read error is possible here, since a much larger clone lies one base away. This chain joins TRBV30 and TRBJ2-5; D is unresolved. The CDR3 has 12 amino acids. In germline, CDR1 is GTSNPN, CDR2 SVGIG (reference sequence). In DNA, the CDR3 is TGTGCCCGGAGTGTAGATGTCTGGACCCAGTACTTC. Residues: CARSVDVWTQYF.

This clonotype was seen a few times. The chain links TRBV19 to TRBJ1-5; D possibly corresponds to TRBD1 (5 bases). CDR3 size: 13 residues. Trimming removed 3 bases from V and 6 bases from J, with 9 bases in between. Germline CDR1 LNHDA, CDR2 SQIVND (reference sequence). For the CDR3, the DNA is TGTGCCAGTAGTATGGGGGTAGTTCAGCCCCAGCATTTT. Translation: CASSMGVVQPQHF.

This clonotype was observed many times. The rearrangement links TRBV7-3 to TRBJ2-1; D is undetermined. Trimming cost V 5 bases and J 0 bases, with 11 bases left between them. Germline values: CDR1 SGHTA, CDR2 FQGTGA. The CDR3 runs to 15 residues. The CDR3, as DNA: TGTGCCAGCAGCCCCGGACGTAGCTCCTACAATGAGCAGTTCTTC. Translation: CASSPGRSSYNEQFF.

This clonotype appeared many times. The rearrangement uses TRBV2 and TRBJ1-2, with D tentatively TRBD1 (6 bases). Germline V gene sequence: CDR1 SNHLY, CDR2 FYNNEI. This CDR3 is built from 14 residues. V lost 2 bases to trimming and J lost 7 bases, with 14 bases between them. For the CDR3, the DNA is TGTGCCAGCAGTGAAAAGACAGGCACTCTTGGCTACACCTTC. As protein: CASSEKTGTLGYTF.

In this sample, this clonotype turned up many times. V gene TRBV19 combines with J gene TRBJ2-1; 16 bases are shared with TRBD2. The V segment lost 4 bases and the J segment 8 bases; nucleotides outside the gene matches: 14. Germline V CDR1 and CDR2: LNHDA, SQIVND (reference sequence). The CDR3 length is 19 residues. Here the CDR3 reads CASSTIPPGLAGGPDEQFF. The CDR3 DNA reads as TGTGCCAGTAGTACAATACCCCCGGGACTAGCGGGAGGGCCCGATGAGCAGTTCTTC.

This clonotype has a handful of counts. The chain combines TRBV28 with TRBJ2-7; a possible D gene is TRBD2 (7 bases). In germline, CDR1 is MDHEN, CDR2 SYDVKM. V was clipped by 2 bases and J by 5 bases, with 16 bases between them. This CDR3 has 15 amino acids. CDR3 protein: CASSLVGGGGDEQYF. CDR3 nucleotide sequence: TGTGCCAGCAGTTTAGTGGGCGGAGGGGGGGACGAGCAGTACTTC.

This clonotype was picked up many times. This chain joins TRBV5-8 and TRBJ1-1; TRBD1 might be the D (5 bases). The CDR3 contains 13 residues. Germline CDR1 and CDR2: SGHTS and YDEGEE. The V end was cut by 4 bases, the J end by 3 bases, with 10 bases between. This CDR3 reads CASSIGGYTEAFF. The DNA of the CDR3 is TGTGCCAGCAGCATCGGGGGTTACACTGAAGCTTTCTTT.

Details on this clonotype: A much larger clone lies one base from this, so it may be a read error. V and J are TRBV7-9 and TRBJ1-1; the D gene is possibly TRBD1 (5 bases). Looked up from germline, CDR1 is SEHNR and CDR2 is FQNEAQ (reference sequence). This CDR3 is built from 14 residues. The DNA for the CDR3 is TGTGCCAGCAGCTTGACAGCGATGAACTCTGAAGCTTTCTTT. This translates into CASSLTAMNSEAFF. Together with reference TRBV7-9 and TRBJ1-1, the CDR3 gives the full variable domain: DTGVSQNPRHKITKRGQNVTFRCDPISEHNRLYWYRQTLGQGPEFLTYFQNEAQLEKSRLLSDRFSAERPKGSFSTLEIQRTEQGDSAMYLCASSLTAMNSEAFFGQGTRLTVV.

In this sample, this clonotype turned up many times. The V gene is TRBV4-2, the J gene TRBJ2-7, with TRBD2 identical over 10 bases. Germline CDR1 and CDR2: LGHNA and YNFKEQ. Trimming at V came to 0 bases and at J to 4 bases, leaving 3 bases not matched to a gene. The CDR3 covers 15 residues. This CDR3 reads CASSQEGLAFYEQYF. For the CDR3, the DNA is TGTGCCAGCAGCCAAGAGGGACTAGCGTTTTACGAGCAGTACTTC.

This clonotype showed up just once. This may be a read error, as it is one base from a much larger clone. The chain links TRBV12-3 or TRBV12-4 to TRBJ2-6, with D possibly called TRBD1 or TRBD2 (5 bases each). The CDR3 spans 12 residues. Here the CDR3 DNA reads TGTGGCAGCAGAGGGGTGGCCAACGTCCTGACTTTC. Its protein product is CGSRGVANVLTF.